This is a list of T cell receptor beta chains from one sample in a study of blood T cell repertoires in COVID-19. This table comes from immunoSEQ multiplex PCR, and its TCRdb copy is limited to in-frame clones, with some not included. The data hold approximately 240,000 clones, with about 80% observed a single time. Sequencing was carried out using peripheral blood. These receptors came from a woman aged 55-70 years with acute or convalescent COVID-19. The CDR3 runs from the conserved cysteine through the conserved F or W. The D gene is left open where the match is weak. The size entry is marked missing in some rows and otherwise reads once, few, many or a size class.

>TRBJ1-6|-|-|TRBV6-5
TGTGCCAGCAGAACCCAGAACGATTCACCCCTCCACTTT
CASRTQNDSPLHF
>TRBJ2-5|-|-|TRBV12-3/TRBV12-4
TGTGCCAGCAGTTTTAACGGGGAGACCCAGTACTTC
CASSFNGETQYF
>TRBJ1-1|-|-|TRBV6-4
TGTGCCAGCAGCAGAACGCCAGGGGCGCTGGTCACTGAAGCTTTCTTT
CASSRTPGALVTEAFF
>TRBJ1-4|-|-|TRBV21-1
TGTGCCAGCAGCCCAATACAGGGTCAAAATGAAAAACTGTTTTTT
CASSPIQGQNEKLFF
>TRBJ1-2|-|-|TRBV4-1
TGCGCCAGCAGCCAAGGGGGGGGCTATGGCTACACCTTC
CASSQGGGYGYTF
>TRBJ2-3|TRBD2|-|TRBV7-2
TGTGCCAGCAGCGCCCGACTAGCGGGGGGCGCAGATACGCAGTATTTT
CASSARLAGGADTQYF
>TRBJ1-1|TRBD1|-|TRBV5-5
TGTGCCAGCAGCTTGGGGGTGACAGGGCCCACTGAAGCTTTCTTT
CASSLGVTGPTEAFF
>TRBJ1-1|-|-|TRBV7-3
TGTGCCAGCAGCTCAGTCCCGGGGGGGAACACTGAAGCTTTCTTT
CASSSVPGGNTEAFF
>TRBJ1-5|TRBD1|-|TRBV6-5
TGTGCCAGCAGAGGGACAGGGGCCTCCCAGCCCCAGCATTTT
CASRGTGASQPQHF
>TRBJ2-2|-|-|TRBV28
TGTGCCAGCAGCCGGAACAGGGGAGGAAGGGTCGGGGAGCTGTTTTTT
CASSRNRGGRVGELFF
>TRBJ1-5|-|-|TRBV28
TGTGCCAGCAGTTTAATCACCTTCGCGAGTAGCAATCAGCCCCAGCATTTT
CASSLITFASSNQPQHF
>TRBJ1-4|-|-|TRBV15
TGTGCCACCAGCCCCTTCTGGGTAGACATACCGCGATATAATGAAAAACTGTTTTTT
CATSPFWVDIPRYNEKLFF
>TRBJ1-2|-|-|TRBV7-2
TGTGCCAGCAGCTTAAGGAGGGACTATGGCTACACCTTC
CASSLRRDYGYTF
>TRBJ2-2|-|-|TRBV7-3
TGTGCCAGCAGCCCTCAGATCCCCGGGGAGCTGTTTTTT
CASSPQIPGELFF
>TRBJ2-2|-|-|TRBV11-2
TGTGCCAGCAGCTTAGAGGGGGGGCGTACCGGGGAGCTGTTTTTT
CASSLEGGRTGELFF
>TRBJ2-7|TRBD1|-|TRBV3-1/TRBV3-2
TGTGCCAGCAGCCCCGGGACAGCCGAGCAGTACTTC
CASSPGTAEQYF
>TRBJ1-2|TRBD1|-|TRBV5-1
TGCGCCAGCAGCTCGGCCGGGACAGGGAGCTTTGGTGGCTACACCTTC
CASSSAGTGSFGGYTF
>TRBJ2-3|-|-|TRBV5-1
TGCGCCAGCAGCTCGGGACACCAGCGAGGGGATACGCAGTATTTT
CASSSGHQRGDTQYF
>TRBJ1-4|TRBD1|-|TRBV27
TGTGCCAGCAGTTCCCACAGGGGCCTTAATGAAAAACTGTTTTTT
CASSSHRGLNEKLFF
>TRBJ1-4|-|-|TRBV6-5
TGTGCCAGCAGTTATGCCAGGGGAATTCATGAAAAACTGTTTTTT
CASSYARGIHEKLFF
>TRBJ1-2|-|-|TRBV25-1
TGTGCCAGCAGTGTATCGGGGGTCTATGGCTACACCTTC
CASSVSGVYGYTF
>TRBJ2-2|-|-|TRBV7-9
TGTGCCAGCAGACCCCGGGGAGGGGGATACACCGGGGAGCTGTTTTTT
CASRPRGGGYTGELFF
>TRBJ2-7|-|-|TRBV13
TGTGCCAGCAGCTTCCAGGGTGAGCAGTACTTC
CASSFQGEQYF
>TRBJ2-7|-|-|TRBV6-2/TRBV6-3
TGTGCCAGCAGTCCCAACCGGGCCTACGAGCAGTACTTC
CASSPNRAYEQYF
>TRBJ1-6|TRBD1|-|TRBV9
TGTGCCAGCAACCGAGAGGGACAGTCTAATTCACCCCTCCACTTT
CASNREGQSNSPLHF
>TRBJ1-1|-|-|TRBV5-1
TGCGCCAGCAGCAAGGCCTCTCAACTAACTGAAGCTTTCTTT
CASSKASQLTEAFF
>TRBJ1-2|-|-|TRBV4-2
TGTGCCAGCAGCCGCACAATCAGGGAGGCTAACTATGGCTACACCTTC
CASSRTIREANYGYTF
>TRBJ1-2|TRBD1|few|TRBV28
TGTGCCACCTACTCGACAGGGAACTATGGCTACACCTTC
CATYSTGNYGYTF
>TRBJ2-1|-|-|TRBV2
TGTGCCAGCAGTTCCTCTAACTACAATGAGCAGTTCTTC
CASSSSNYNEQFF
>TRBJ2-7|TRBD1|-|TRBV6-4
TGTGCCAGCAGTCCCCCCCCCGCGGACAGGGTAGGCGAGCAGTACTTC
CASSPPPADRVGEQYF
>TRBJ1-2|-|-|TRBV7-2
TGTGCCAGCAGCTTAGGCGGGGCCGGGACTGGCTACACCTTC
CASSLGGAGTGYTF
>TRBJ2-2|TRBD2|-|TRBV7-2
TGTGCCAGCAGCTTATTGGCGGGGGGGCCAAATTTGGCCGGGGAGCTGTTTTTT
CASSLLAGGPNLAGELFF
>TRBJ1-6|-|-|TRBV5-1
TGCGCCAGCAGCCCGGAAGGAGTCGCTCGGGTCGGGACCCTCCACTTT
CASSPEGVARVGTLHF
>TRBJ1-2|TRBD1|-|TRBV12-3/TRBV12-4
TGTGCCAGCAGTTTAGGGACAGGGTCTGGCTACACCTTC
CASSLGTGSGYTF
>TRBJ1-3|-|once|TRBV15
TGTGCCACCAGTACCCAGCTGCAGGCCTCTGGAAACACCATATATTTT
CATSTQLQASGNTIYF
>TRBJ1-1|-|-|TRBV3-1/TRBV3-2
TGTGCCAGCAGCCAAAACGGACAGAACACTGAAGCTTTCTTT
CASSQNGQNTEAFF
>TRBJ2-1|-|-|TRBV15
TGTGCCACCAGCAGAGACGACAAGAGGGTCGGGGAGCAGTTCTTC
CATSRDDKRVGEQFF
>TRBJ1-6|TRBD1|-|TRBV30
TGTGGTGGGGGACAGCCTAATTCACCCCTCCACTTT
CGGGQPNSPLHF
>TRBJ1-1|-|many|TRBV28
TGTGCCAGCATACCTCCCAATCCAGGGCGCACTGAAGCTTTCTTT
CASIPPNPGRTEAFF
>TRBJ1-6|-|-|TRBV5-4
TGTGCCAGCAGCTTGGATCCAGGGAACTATTCACCCCTCCACTTT
CASSLDPGNYSPLHF
>TRBJ1-4|TRBD1|-|TRBV28
TGTGCCAGCAGTTTAGGGCCCCGGGACAGGCGAGAAAAACTGTTTTTT
CASSLGPRDRREKLFF
>TRBJ1-4|TRBD1|once|TRBV9
TGTGCCAGCAGTGAAGGGACAGGGGACTTTGAAAAACTGTTTTTT
CASSEGTGDFEKLFF
>TRBJ2-1|-|-|TRBV4-1
TGCGCCAGCAGCCAAGAAACGGGGGACAATGAGCAGTTCTTC
CASSQETGDNEQFF
>TRBJ2-7|-|-|TRBV2
TGTGCCAGCAGTCCCGAAACCTCAGGGGCTTTTTACGAGCAGTACTTC
CASSPETSGAFYEQYF
>TRBJ2-3|TRBD2|-|TRBV4-2
TGTGCCAGCAGCCAAGTCGGAACTAGCGGTACAGATACGCAGTATTTT
CASSQVGTSGTDTQYF
>TRBJ1-4|-|-|TRBV28
TGTGCCAGCATATTAAGGGAGTCAACTAATGAAAAACTGTTTTTT
CASILRESTNEKLFF
>TRBJ2-3|TRBD2|-|TRBV10-3
TGTGCCATCAGCCCTGCCGGGACTAGGTTCCTTTTT
CAISPAGTRFLF
>TRBJ1-3|-|-|TRBV19
TGTGCCAGTAGTATCTCCAGGGGAACGCACTCTGGAAACACCATATATTTT
CASSISRGTHSGNTIYF
>TRBJ1-2|TRBD1|few|TRBV6-5
TGTGCCAGCAGTTACGGGGAAGGGGGCACTGGCTATGGCTACACCTTC
CASSYGEGGTGYGYTF
>TRBJ1-2|-|few|TRBV7-2
TGTGCCAGCAGCTCTCCAGGGCACTATGGCTACACCTTC
CASSSPGHYGYTF
>TRBJ2-3|TRBD2|-|TRBV6-2/TRBV6-3
TGTGCCAGCAGTTACCCTAGCGGGGGAACCACAGATACGCAGTATTTT
CASSYPSGGTTDTQYF
>TRBJ2-5|TRBD1|-|TRBV5-1
TGCGCCAGCAGCCCAAGGGGCCTACAGGGGTCTTTCCAAGAGACCCAGTACTTC
CASSPRGLQGSFQETQYF
>TRBJ1-2|-|-|TRBV5-1
TGCGCCAGCAGCCCTTCCCTAACGCATGGCTACACCTTC
CASSPSLTHGYTF
>TRBJ2-2|TRBD2|-|TRBV15
TGTGCCACCAGCAGAGGAGCGGGGGGGGACACCGGGGAGCTGTTTTTT
CATSRGAGGDTGELFF
>TRBJ1-2|TRBD1|once|TRBV7-2
TGTGCCAGCAGCTTGGGACAGGACTACTATGGCTACACCTTC
CASSLGQDYYGYTF